This T cell receptor beta chain was observed in a study of CD8 T cells in Susac syndrome. CDR1 is SQVTM, CDR2 ANQGSEA, per germline. The V end lost 7 bases, the J end lost 0 bases, and 9 bases lay between the germline ends. CDR3 length: 12 amino acids. Reverse transcription of about 0.45 to 1 ug RNA used random hexamers. The TCR beta CDR3 was amplified by immunoSEQ multiplex PCR across 54 Vbeta, 13 Jbeta. TCRdb reprocessed the immunoSEQ multiplex PCR reads via MiXCR and lists one record per CDR3 protein. The sample carries 150,000 to 250,000 distinct CDR3 sequences, over 90% recorded once. CD8+ and CD4+ T cells from blood underwent TCR beta sequencing, which was carried out in a high-throughput format. The multiple sclerosis control group comprised treatment-naive patients with stable or active relapsing-remitting disease. The CD8+ and CD4+ T cells were negatively isolated, with the TEMRA cells enriched by FACS.

This sequence joins TRBV29-1 and TRBJ1-1; D gene uncertain. This TCR came from a human donor with multiple sclerosis. The sample taken for sequencing was CD4+ T cells from PBMCs. The CDR3 coding sequence is TGCAGCGGGGGATGGCTGAACACTGAAGCTTTCTTT. Amino acid sequence: CSGGWLNTEAFF.